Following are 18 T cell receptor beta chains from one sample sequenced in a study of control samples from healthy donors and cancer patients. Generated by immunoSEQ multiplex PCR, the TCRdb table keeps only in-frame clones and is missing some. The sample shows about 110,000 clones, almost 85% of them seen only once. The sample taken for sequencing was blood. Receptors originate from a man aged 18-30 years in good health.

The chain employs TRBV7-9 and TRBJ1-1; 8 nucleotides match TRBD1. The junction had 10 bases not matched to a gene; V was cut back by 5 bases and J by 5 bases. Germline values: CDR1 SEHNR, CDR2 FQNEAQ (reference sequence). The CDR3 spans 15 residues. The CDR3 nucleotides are TGTGCCAGCAGCCAACAGAGGACAGGGCAAACTGAAGCTTTCTTT. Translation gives CASSQQRTGQTEAFF.

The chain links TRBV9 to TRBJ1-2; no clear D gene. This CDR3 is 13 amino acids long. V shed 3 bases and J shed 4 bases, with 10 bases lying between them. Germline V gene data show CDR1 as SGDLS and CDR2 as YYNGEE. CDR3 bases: TGTGCCAGCAGCGCAGGACTGATCTATGGCTACACCTTC. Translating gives CASSAGLIYGYTF.

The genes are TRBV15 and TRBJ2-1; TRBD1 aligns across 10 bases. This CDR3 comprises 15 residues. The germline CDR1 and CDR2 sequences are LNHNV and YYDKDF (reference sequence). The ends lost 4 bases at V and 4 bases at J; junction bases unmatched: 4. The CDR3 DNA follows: TGTGCCACCAGCACCACGGGACAGGGGTACAATGAGCAGTTCTTC. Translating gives CATSTTGQGYNEQFF. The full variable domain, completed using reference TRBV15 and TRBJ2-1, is DAMVIQNPRYQVTQFGKPVTLSCSQTLNHNVMYWYQQKSSQAPKLLFHYYDKDFNNEADTPDNFQSRRPNTSFCFLDIRSPGLGDTAMYLCATSTTGQGYNEQFFGPGTRLTVL.

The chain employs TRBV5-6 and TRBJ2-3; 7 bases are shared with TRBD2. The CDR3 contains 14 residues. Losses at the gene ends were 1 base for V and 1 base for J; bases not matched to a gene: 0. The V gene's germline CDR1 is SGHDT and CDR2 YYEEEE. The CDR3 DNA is TGTGCCAGCAGCTTGACTAGCGGCACAGATACGCAGTATTTT. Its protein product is CASSLTSGTDTQYF.

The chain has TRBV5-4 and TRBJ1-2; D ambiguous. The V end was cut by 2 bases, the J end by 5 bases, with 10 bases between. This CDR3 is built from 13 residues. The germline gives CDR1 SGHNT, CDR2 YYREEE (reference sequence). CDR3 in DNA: TGTGCCAGCAGCTTAACACAGCCTTATGGCTACACCTTC. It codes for CASSLTQPYGYTF.

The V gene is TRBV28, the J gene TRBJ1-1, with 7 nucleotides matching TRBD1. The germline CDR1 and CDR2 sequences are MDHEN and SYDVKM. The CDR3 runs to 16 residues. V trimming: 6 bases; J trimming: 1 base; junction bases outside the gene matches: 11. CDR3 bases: TGTGCCAGCAGGGGGACAGTCCCTAGCAGGAACACTGAAGCTTTCTTT. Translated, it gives CASRGTVPSRNTEAFF.

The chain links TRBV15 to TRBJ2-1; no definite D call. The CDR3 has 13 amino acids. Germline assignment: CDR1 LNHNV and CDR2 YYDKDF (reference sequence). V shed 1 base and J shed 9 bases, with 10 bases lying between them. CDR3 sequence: CATSRVFVGEQFF. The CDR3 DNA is TGTGCCACCAGCAGAGTATTCGTAGGTGAGCAGTTCTTC. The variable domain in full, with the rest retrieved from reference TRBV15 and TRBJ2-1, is DAMVIQNPRYQVTQFGKPVTLSCSQTLNHNVMYWYQQKSSQAPKLLFHYYDKDFNNEADTPDNFQSRRPNTSFCFLDIRSPGLGDTAMYLCATSRVFVGEQFFGPGTRLTVL.

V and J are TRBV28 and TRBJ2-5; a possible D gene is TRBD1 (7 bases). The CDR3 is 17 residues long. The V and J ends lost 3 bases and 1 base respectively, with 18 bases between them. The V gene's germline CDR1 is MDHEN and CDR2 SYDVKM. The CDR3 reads CASSFWTTNRGQETQYF. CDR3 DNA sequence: TGTGCCAGCAGTTTTTGGACTACCAACAGGGGCCAAGAGACCCAGTACTTC.

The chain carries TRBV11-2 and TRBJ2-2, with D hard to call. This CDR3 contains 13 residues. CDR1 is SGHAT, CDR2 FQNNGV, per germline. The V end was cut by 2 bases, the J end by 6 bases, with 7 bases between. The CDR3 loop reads CASSLPGAGELFF. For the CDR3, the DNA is TGTGCCAGCAGCTTACCCGGAGCCGGGGAGCTGTTTTTT.

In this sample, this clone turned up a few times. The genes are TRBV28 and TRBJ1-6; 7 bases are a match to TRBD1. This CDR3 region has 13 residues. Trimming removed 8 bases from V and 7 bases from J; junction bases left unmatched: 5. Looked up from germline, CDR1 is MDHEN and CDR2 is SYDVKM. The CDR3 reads CASFYRGNSPLHF. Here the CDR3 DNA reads TGTGCCAGCTTTTACAGGGGAAATTCACCCCTCCACTTT.

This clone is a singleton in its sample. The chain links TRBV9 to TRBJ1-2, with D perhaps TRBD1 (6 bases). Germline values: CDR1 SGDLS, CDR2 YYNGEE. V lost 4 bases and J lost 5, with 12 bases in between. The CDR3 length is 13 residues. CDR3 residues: CASSWGAGYGYTF. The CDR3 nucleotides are TGTGCCAGCAGCTGGGGGGCTGGGTATGGCTACACCTTC.

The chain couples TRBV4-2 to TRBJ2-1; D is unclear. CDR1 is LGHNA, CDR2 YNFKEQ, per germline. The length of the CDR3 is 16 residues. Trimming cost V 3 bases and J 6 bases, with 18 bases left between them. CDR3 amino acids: CASSQPSQDPANEQFF. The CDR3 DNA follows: TGTGCCAGCAGCCAGCCCTCCCAGGACCCTGCCAATGAGCAGTTCTTC.

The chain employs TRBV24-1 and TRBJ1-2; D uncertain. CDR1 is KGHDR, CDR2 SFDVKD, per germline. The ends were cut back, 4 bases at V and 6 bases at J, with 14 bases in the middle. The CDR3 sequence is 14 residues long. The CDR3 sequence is CATSEPDRRHGYTF. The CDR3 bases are TGTGCCACCAGTGAGCCGGATAGAAGACATGGCTACACCTTC.

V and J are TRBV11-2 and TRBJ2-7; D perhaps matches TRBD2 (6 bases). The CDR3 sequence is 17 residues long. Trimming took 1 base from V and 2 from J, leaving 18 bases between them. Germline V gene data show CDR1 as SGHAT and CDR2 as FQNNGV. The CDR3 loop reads CASSLAPWRVLTYEQYF. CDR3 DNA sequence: TGTGCCAGCAGCTTAGCCCCATGGAGGGTTCTCACCTACGAGCAGTACTTC.

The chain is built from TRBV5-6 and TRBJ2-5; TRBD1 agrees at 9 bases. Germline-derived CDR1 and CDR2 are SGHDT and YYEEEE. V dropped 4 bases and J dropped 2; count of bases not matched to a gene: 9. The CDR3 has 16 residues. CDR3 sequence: CASSLQGAASQETQYF. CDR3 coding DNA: TGTGCCAGCAGCCTACAGGGGGCTGCCTCTCAAGAGACCCAGTACTTC.

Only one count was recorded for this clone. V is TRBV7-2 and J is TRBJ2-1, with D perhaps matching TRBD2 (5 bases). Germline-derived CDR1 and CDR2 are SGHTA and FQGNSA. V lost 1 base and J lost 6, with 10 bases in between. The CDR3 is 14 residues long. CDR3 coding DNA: TGTGCCAGCAGCTTAGTACTAGAAGGCAATGAGCAGTTCTTC. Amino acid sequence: CASSLVLEGNEQFF.

CDR3 amino acids: CASSSPGGQLYEQYV. For the CDR3, the DNA is TGTGCCAGCAGTTCCCCTGGGGGGCAGCTCTACGAGCAGTACGTC. This chain links TRBV28 with TRBJ2-7, with D possibly being TRBD1 or TRBD2 (6 bases each). Trimming took 4 bases from V and 3 from J, leaving 16 bases between them. Germline CDR1 reads MDHEN; CDR2 reads SYDVKM. The CDR3 consists of 15 residues.

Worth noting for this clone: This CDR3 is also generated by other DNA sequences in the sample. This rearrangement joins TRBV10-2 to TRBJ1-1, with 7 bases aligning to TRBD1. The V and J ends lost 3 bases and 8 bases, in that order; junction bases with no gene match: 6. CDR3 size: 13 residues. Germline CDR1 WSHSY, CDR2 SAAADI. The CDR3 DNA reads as TGCGCCAGCAGTGAACAGACAGGGCGGGAAGCTTTCTTT. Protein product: CASSEQTGREAFF.